The 7 T cell receptor beta chains presented below share a single source sample, sequenced in a study of blood T cells in healthy people across ages. A sample-barcoded 5' primer and a J-beta primer mix were used in a second PCR of roughly 6 to 11 cycles. One entry per CDR3 protein, called by TCRdb with MiXCR from the 5' RACE reads. The data hold around 800,000 distinct CDR3 sequences, with 25% to 30% observed a single time. These records were also assigned to another study, of T cells of mothers and their children.

The sequencing input was blood. Receptor source: a boy aged 5-17 years in good health.

This clonotype was seen only a few times. This sequence joins TRBV11-1 and TRBJ2-5; 10 nucleotides align to TRBD2. The end of the DNA aligns better with TRBJ2-1, so the J call may be wrong. Germline values: CDR1 SGHAT, CDR2 FQDESV (reference sequence). This CDR3 is 15 amino acids long. CDR3 protein: CASSLTLAGDNEQFF. CDR3 in DNA: TGTGCCAGCAGCTTAACCCTAGCGGGGGACAATGAGCAGTTCTTC.

There are many counts of this clonotype. The chain joins TRBV6-5 to TRBJ2-5, with a possible D match to TRBD1 (5 bases). CDR1 and CDR2 (germline): MNHEY, SVGAGI. V was clipped by 5 bases and J by 9 bases, with 10 bases between them. This CDR3 region has 11 residues. CDR3 sequence reads: CASSLRDAQYF. CDR3 sequence (DNA): TGTGCCAGCAGTCTCAGGGATGCCCAGTACTTC.

This clonotype was observed a few times. The V call is TRBV9, the J call TRBJ2-4, with no clear D. V was trimmed by 4 bases and J by 1 base, leaving 12 bases between them. Germline CDR1 SGDLS, CDR2 YYNGEE. The length of the CDR3 is 15 residues. This chain's CDR3 is CASSFDLGAKNIQYF. For the CDR3, the DNA is TGTGCCAGCAGCTTCGACCTGGGGGCCAAAAACATTCAGTACTTC.

The chain couples TRBV5-5 to TRBJ1-3; D remains unclear. Trimming pared 0 bases from V and 0 bases from J, leaving 13 bases between. The CDR3 spans 17 residues. Germline V lookup: CDR1 SGHKS, CDR2 YYEKEE (reference sequence). Here the CDR3 reads CASSLVLTGSSGNTIYF. In DNA form, the CDR3 reads TGTGCCAGCAGCTTGGTTTTGACCGGGAGCTCTGGAAACACCATATATTTT.

The gene calls are TRBV6-6 and TRBJ1-6; possibly TRBD1 for D (5 bases). Germline values: CDR1 MNHNY, CDR2 SVGAGI (reference sequence). The V end was cut by 6 bases, the J end by 10 bases, with 13 bases between. The CDR3 is 13 amino acids. The CDR3 nucleotides are TGTGCCAGCAGCGGGGCAGGGAGATCACCCCTCCACTTT. It is translated as CASSGAGRSPLHF.

This clonotype was observed a few times. This sequence joins TRBV6-5 and TRBJ1-2; TRBD1 aligns across 7 bases. V was pared by 7 bases and J by 8 bases, with 10 bases of the junction left unmatched. The germline gives CDR1 MNHEY, CDR2 SVGAGI. The length of the CDR3 is 13 residues. The CDR3 loop is CASTLSGTDGYTF. DNA for the CDR3: TGTGCCAGCACTCTCTCAGGGACAGACGGCTACACCTTC.

This clonotype was recorded a few times. The DNA of the CDR3 is TGCGCCAGCAGCCCCCCGGGGCCCCCTGTAAAGTACTTC. Translating it yields CASSPPGPPVKYF. V usage is TRBV5-1 and J usage is TRBJ2-7; D could derive from TRBD1 or TRBD2 (5 bases each). Germline lookup yields CDR1 SGHRS and CDR2 YFSETQ. The germline V and J ends were trimmed by 4 bases and 11 bases, with 19 bases remaining between them. The CDR3 contains 13 residues.